The clone carrying this T cell receptor (beta chain) was recorded a few times. Its antigen is not known. V was clipped by 0 bases and J by 0 bases, with 7 bases between them. CDR1 is SGHRS and CDR2 is YFSETQ in the germline V gene. This CDR3 has 14 amino acids. The record originates from a study of response to subunit inactivated influenza vaccine. Regarding the study as a whole: After each seasonal influenza vaccination, few new T cells are recruited, the authors suggested.

TCRdb passed the RT-PCR reads through MiXCR, listing each CDR3 protein once. The sample yields 650,000 or so distinct CDR3 sequences, 13% to 15% seen once. The rearrangement links TRBV5-1 to TRBJ2-7; D remains ambiguous. The sequence came from a man aged 45-65 years who received an inactivated influenza vaccine. The sequencing here drew on PBMCs from blood, taken around two weeks before vaccination. In DNA form, the CDR3 reads TGCGCCAGCAGCTTGGTCGCCTACTCCTACGAGCAGTACTTC. This codes for CASSLVAYSYEQYF.